This T cell receptor (beta chain) is from a study of cytomegalovirus exposure and HLA in healthy donors. On this clone: Its antigen is currently unknown.

Notes on the study in general: Under in vitro conditions, a few CMV-associated chains were confirmed as specific for CMV antigens. Another analysis was done later, and it associated around 16,000 TCR beta sequences with HLA alleles at 0.05 false discovery rate.

All donors participated as healthy donors of bone marrow. This PCR relied on a set of 60 Vbeta primers and 13 Jbeta primers. TCRdb keeps only in-frame clones here, not all; method: immunoSEQ multiplex PCR. This sample yields about 180,000 clones, of which 77% are seen a single time; about 3.8% belongs to the top ten. Trimming left V 4 bases short and J 2 bases short, with 12 bases between. The germline V gene has CDR1 SGHDT and CDR2 YYEEEE. This CDR3 contains 15 residues. The receptor's source is a woman aged 55-69 years in good health and CMV-seropositive. The material sequenced was PBMCs. The chain couples TRBV5-6 to TRBJ2-2; D perhaps matches TRBD2 (6 bases). CDR3 sequence: CASSAGKLNTGELFF. The CDR3 DNA reads as TGTGCCAGCAGCGCGGGGAAACTCAACACCGGGGAGCTGTTTTTT. Full variable domain (rest looked up from reference TRBV5-6 and TRBJ2-2): DAGVTQSPTHLIKTRGQQVTLRCSPKSGHDTVSWYQQALGQGPQFIFQYYEEEERQRGNFPDRFSGHQFPNYSSELNVNALLLGDSALYLCASSAGKLNTGELFFGEGSRLTVL.